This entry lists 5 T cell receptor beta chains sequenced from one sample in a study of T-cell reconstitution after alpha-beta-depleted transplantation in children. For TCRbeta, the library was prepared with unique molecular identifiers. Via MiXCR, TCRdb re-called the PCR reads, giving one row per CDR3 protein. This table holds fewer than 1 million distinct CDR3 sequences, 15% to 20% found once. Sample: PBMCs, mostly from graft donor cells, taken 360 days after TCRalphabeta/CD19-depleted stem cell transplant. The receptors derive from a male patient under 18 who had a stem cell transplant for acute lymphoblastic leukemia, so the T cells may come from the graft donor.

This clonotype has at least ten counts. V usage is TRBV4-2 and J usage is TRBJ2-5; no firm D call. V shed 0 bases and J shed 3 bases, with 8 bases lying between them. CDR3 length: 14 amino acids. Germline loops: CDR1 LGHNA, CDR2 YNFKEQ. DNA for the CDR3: TGTGCCAGCAGCCAAGAACCGGGTGAAGAGACCCAGTACTTC. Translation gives CASSQEPGEETQYF.

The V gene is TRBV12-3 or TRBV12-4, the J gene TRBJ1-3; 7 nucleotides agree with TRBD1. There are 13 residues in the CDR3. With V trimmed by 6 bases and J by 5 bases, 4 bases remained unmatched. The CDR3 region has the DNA TGTGCCAGCAGCGACAGGGACCGAAACACCATATATTTT. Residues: CASSDRDRNTIYF.

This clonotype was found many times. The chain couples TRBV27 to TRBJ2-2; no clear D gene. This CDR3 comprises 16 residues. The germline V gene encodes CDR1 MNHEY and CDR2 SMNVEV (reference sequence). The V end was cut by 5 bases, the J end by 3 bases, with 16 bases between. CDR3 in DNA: TGTGCCAGCAGTCAAGGGTCACTTGGGCACACCGGGGAGCTGTTTTTT. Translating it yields CASSQGSLGHTGELFF.

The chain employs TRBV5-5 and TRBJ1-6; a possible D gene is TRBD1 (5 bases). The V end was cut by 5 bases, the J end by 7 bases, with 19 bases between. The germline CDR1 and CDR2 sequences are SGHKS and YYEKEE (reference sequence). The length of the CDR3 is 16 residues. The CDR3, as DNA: TGTGCCAGCAGGCATGGCCGGGGGACGGGGAATTCACCCCTCCACTTT. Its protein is CASRHGRGTGNSPLHF.

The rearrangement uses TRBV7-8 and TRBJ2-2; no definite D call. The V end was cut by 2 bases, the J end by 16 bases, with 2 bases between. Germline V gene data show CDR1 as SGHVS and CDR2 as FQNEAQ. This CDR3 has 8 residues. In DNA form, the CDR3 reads TGTGCCAGCAGCTTACCGTTTTTT. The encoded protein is CASSLPFF.